This TCR beta chain was captured in a study of blood T cell repertoires in COVID-19. Study-wide background: Acute and convalescent COVID-19 specimens originated in the United States, Italy and Spain. The cDNA or gDNA used as material had been derived from T cells, B-cell-depleted T cells, or PBMCs.

In the original workflow: From reference gene primer amplification, estimates of nucleated cell counts were derived. Profiling relied on immunoSEQ multiplex PCR, and the TCRdb table lists in-frame clones only, not all of them. The V and J calls and clone size were taken over from that table, and D and trimming were inferred from the DNA. Of approximately 110,000 clones listed, about 90% were seen once; the top ten hold about 1.1%. CDR3 length: 18 residues. The germline V gene encodes CDR1 LGHDT and CDR2 YNNKEL (reference sequence). V trimming: 3 bases; J trimming: 0 bases; junction bases outside the gene matches: 8.

This clonotype originated in a human donor in a cohort sampled during active COVID-19. V is TRBV3-1 (or the pseudogene TRBV3-2) and J is TRBJ2-6; TRBD2 matches 7 bases. What was sequenced was peripheral blood. The CDR3 is CASSQAWGGGSGANVLTF. As DNA, the CDR3 is TGTGCCAGCAGCCAGGCCTGGGGGGGAGGCTCTGGGGCCAACGTCCTGACTTTC.